Each of the 13 T cell receptor beta chains below was sequenced from the same sample in a study of T-cell reconstitution after alpha-beta-depleted transplantation in children. Unique molecular identifiers were built into the TCRbeta library. TCRdb re-derived calls from the PCR reads in MiXCR, one entry per CDR3 protein. The repertoire holds around 87,000 distinct CDR3 sequences, with roughly 8.3% as singletons. The sequencing used PBMCs from the stem cell graft donor, collected from the stem cell graft. These receptors all stem from a human donor who donated a stem cell graft to a child with congenital amegakaryocytic thrombocytopenia.

This clonotype was counted many times. The V gene is TRBV7-7, the J gene TRBJ2-2, with D possibly being TRBD1 (6 bases). CDR3 size: 14 residues. Germline CDR1 reads SSHAT; CDR2 reads FNYEAQ (reference sequence). V lost 4 bases and J lost 1, with 7 bases in between. The CDR3 bases are TGTGCCAGCAGCTCGACAGGGAACACCGGGGAGCTGTTTTTT. Translation gives CASSSTGNTGELFF.

The sample holds many counts of this clonotype. The genes are TRBV29-1 and TRBJ2-4; 7 nucleotides line up with TRBD2. The germline V gene encodes CDR1 SQVTM and CDR2 ANQGSEA. Trimming took 0 bases from V and 6 from J; bases not matched to a gene: 20. The CDR3 runs to 19 residues. In DNA form, the CDR3 reads TGCAGCGTTGAAGATGCCTCCGTGGGAGGGATTGGGGTCGGAAACATTCAGTACTTC. It is translated as CSVEDASVGGIGVGNIQYF.

This clonotype was seen only a few times. V gene TRBV25-1 combines with J gene TRBJ2-6; D uncertain. The germline V gene has CDR1 MGHDK and CDR2 SYGVNS. V lost 8 bases and J 0 bases, leaving 5 bases between the germline ends. The CDR3 is 13 amino acids. CDR3: CASGYSGANVLTF. The CDR3 bases are TGTGCCAGCGGGTACTCTGGGGCCAACGTCCTGACTTTC.

This clonotype was picked up many times. The rearrangement uses TRBV12-3 or TRBV12-4 and TRBJ2-3, with D tentatively TRBD2 (7 bases). CDR3 size: 15 residues. The V end was cut by 3 bases, the J end by 4 bases, with 14 bases between. CDR3 sequence reads: CASSLGGGFADTQYF. Here the CDR3 DNA reads TGTGCCAGCAGTTTGGGGGGGGGCTTTGCAGATACGCAGTATTTT.

This clonotype was observed many times. V and J are TRBV18 and TRBJ1-1; D possibly corresponds to TRBD1 (6 bases). The length of the CDR3 is 16 residues. V lost 2 bases, J lost 5 bases, and 18 bases lay in between. Germline CDR1 reads KGHSH; CDR2 reads LQKENI. The CDR3: CASSPEGDYQGTEAFF. Written as DNA, the CDR3 is TGTGCCAGCTCACCAGAGGGGGATTACCAGGGGACTGAAGCTTTCTTT.

At least ten counts were recorded for this clonotype. The chain uses TRBV4-3 and TRBJ2-3, with 8 bases identical to TRBD2. From germline, CDR1 is LGHNA and CDR2 YSLEER. This CDR3 is built from 15 residues. V lost 0 bases and J lost 8; bases outside the gene matches: 7. The CDR3: CASSQDKREQGTQYF. The CDR3 DNA reads TGCGCCAGCAGCCAAGATAAGCGGGAGCAGGGTACGCAGTATTTT.

Of note for this clonotype: A much larger clone lies a single base off, so this may be a read error. The chain recombines TRBV5-6 with TRBJ1-5; D may be TRBD1 (6 bases). CDR1 is SGHDT, CDR2 YYEEEE, per germline. CDR3 size: 14 residues. Trimming cost V 0 bases and J 9 bases, with 13 bases left between them. The DNA for the CDR3 is TGTGCCAGCAGCTTGGGGGGGGGCGGGCCGCCCCAGCATTTT. It is translated as CASSLGGGGPPQHF.

This clonotype was seen ten or more times. The genes are TRBV5-6 and TRBJ1-2; TRBD1 matches 8 bases. The length of the CDR3 is 15 residues. The germline CDR1 and CDR2 sequences are SGHDT and YYEEEE. J gave up 4 bases and V 4 bases, and 9 bases lay outside the gene matches. The CDR3 region has the DNA TGTGCCAGCAGCCGGACAGGGTTGCTCACCTATGGCTACACCTTC. It codes for CASSRTGLLTYGYTF.

This clonotype was observed at least ten times. This chain connects TRBV7-6 to TRBJ1-4; D may be TRBD1 (6 bases). With 0 bases removed from V and 4 bases from J, the gap between germline ends came to 9 bases. The CDR3 consists of 15 residues. CDR1 and CDR2 from the germline V gene are SGHVS and FNYEAQ. The CDR3 bases are TGTGCCAGCAGCTTAGCACAGGGCGGTAATGAAAAACTGTTTTTT. Translated, it gives CASSLAQGGNEKLFF.

At least ten counts were recorded for this clonotype. The rearrangement joins TRBV7-3 to TRBJ2-1; maybe TRBD2 (5 bases). The CDR3 consists of 15 residues. V was pared by 5 bases and J by 0 bases, with 11 bases between. The germline CDR1 and CDR2 sequences are SGHTA and FQGTGA. The CDR3 region is CASSLVTSSYNEQFF. The CDR3 DNA is TGTGCCAGCAGCCTTGTCACTAGCTCCTACAATGAGCAGTTCTTC. Supplemented by reference TRBV7-3 and TRBJ2-1, the full variable domain reads GAGVSQTPSNKVTEKGKYVELRCDPISGHTALYWYRQSLGQGPEFLIYFQGTGAADDSGLPNDRFFAVRPEGSVSTLKIQRTERGDSAVYLCASSLVTSSYNEQFFGPGTRLTVL.

In this sample, this clonotype turned up many times. This chain uses TRBV28 with TRBJ2-7; perhaps TRBD1 as D (5 bases). V dropped 4 bases and J dropped 6 bases, with 16 bases sitting between them. The germline V gene has CDR1 MDHEN and CDR2 SYDVKM. The CDR3 is 14 amino acids. CDR3 sequence: CASSSPTEPSEQYF. Here the CDR3 DNA reads TGTGCCAGCAGTTCTCCGACAGAACCATCCGAGCAGTACTTC. Full variable domain (outside the CDR3, taken from reference TRBV28 and TRBJ2-7): DVKVTQSSRYLVKRTGEKVFLECVQDMDHENMFWYRQDPGLGLRLIYFSYDVKMKEKGDIPEGYSVSREKKERFSLILESASTNQTSMYLCASSSPTEPSEQYFGPGTRLTVT.

Ten or more counts support this clonotype. J is TRBJ1-6 and V is TRBV20-1, with 9 bases matching TRBD1. CDR3 length: 14 residues. Germline V gives CDR1 DFQATT, CDR2 SNEGSKA (reference sequence). J was trimmed by 13 bases and V by 2 bases; bases with no gene match: 9. DNA for the CDR3: TGCAGTGCTAGACCCCCCGGACAGGGGCTTCCCCTCCACTTT. Translating it yields CSARPPGQGLPLHF.

This clonotype has a handful of counts. The V gene is TRBV29-1, the J gene TRBJ1-1; TRBD1 agrees at 10 bases. Trimming took 6 bases from V and 4 from J; bases not matched to a gene: 8. The CDR3 is made up of 14 amino acids. The germline V gene has CDR1 SQVTM and CDR2 ANQGSEA. The CDR3, as DNA: TGCAGCGTGCGACAGGGGGCGACCAGCACTGAAGCTTTCTTT. Its translation is CSVRQGATSTEAFF.